The sequence of this T cell receptor beta chain was determined in a study of blood T cell repertoires in COVID-19. The CDR3 runs 14 residues. In germline, CDR1 is SGHAT, CDR2 FQNNGV. Trimming cost V 5 bases and J 9 bases; bases outside gene matches: 7. Some clones are missing from TCRdb's copy, which holds only in-frame ones; the method was immunoSEQ multiplex PCR. Here the sample spans roughly 380,000 clones, 85% being singletons. This chain uses TRBV11-2 with TRBJ2-1; 10 bases agree with TRBD2. This TCR was recovered from a woman between 18 and 30 years old with acute or convalescent COVID-19. The specimen sequenced was peripheral blood. The chain's CDR3 is CASSGGTSVIEQFF. The CDR3 DNA reads TGTGCCAGCAGCGGCGGGACTAGCGTAATTGAGCAGTTCTTC.